The T cell receptor (beta chain) under discussion was sequenced for a study of blood T cell repertoires in COVID-19. V was cut by 1 base and J by 7 bases, with 6 bases left in between. CDR3 length: 13 residues. Germline V gene data show CDR1 as SGHNT and CDR2 as YYREEE (reference sequence). Sequencing used immunoSEQ multiplex PCR; TCRdb keeps in-frame clones, though not all of them. The data show under 300,000 clones, with around 88% seen just once and roughly 12% held by the top ten. The source of this sequence is a man older than 75 with acute or convalescent COVID-19. The sequenced sample was peripheral blood. The J gene is TRBJ1-6, the V gene TRBV5-4, with D unclear. The CDR3 spells CASSLSRNSPLHF. The CDR3, as DNA: TGTGCCAGCAGCTTGAGTCGGAATTCACCCCTCCACTTT.